This T cell receptor (beta chain) was sequenced for a study of beta chain features in type 1 diabetes. Study-wide results and caveats: In every one of the four CD4+ subsets, TCRB CDR3s were moderately but significantly shorter in Type 1 diabetes patients.

This CDR3 comprises 15 residues. CDR1 ENHRY and CDR2 SYGVKD come from the germline V gene. Deletions cut 0 bases from V and 8 bases from J, with 16 bases between. This clone was observed a few times. No antigen is known for it. Within the sample, other DNA sequences also encode this same CDR3. TCRB transcripts that were expressed got sequenced, as all of the isolated RNA had been reverse transcribed. Sequenced by immunoSEQ multiplex PCR; TCRdb stores in-frame clones only, minus some. The sample shows about 150,000 clones, 10% to 13% of them seen only once. Source material: central memory CD4+ T cells from blood. This chain links TRBV10-3 with TRBJ1-2; possibly TRBD1 for D (6 bases). This TCR was recovered from a man in his thirties or forties with type 1 diabetes. CDR3 sequence: CAISESSGQGGGYTF. CDR3 bases: TGTGCCATCAGTGAGTCGTCGGGACAAGGTGGGGGCTACACCTTC.